A single sample gave rise to the 13 T cell receptor beta chains below, sequenced in a study of T cells in Graves' hyperthyroidism and ophthalmopathy. TCR beta CDR3 sequences were amplified from RNA transcripts. The HTBI primer set drove a first-round RT-PCR of the TCR CDR3. Via MiXCR, TCRdb re-called the multiplex PCR reads, giving one row per CDR3 protein. The table lists around 300,000 distinct CDR3 sequences, about 20% of them singletons, with roughly 60% in the top ten. What was sequenced was blood. These receptors originate from a man aged 25 to 40 with Graves' ophthalmopathy.

The V gene is TRBV20-1, the J gene TRBJ1-1; no reliable D call. Germline CDR1 and CDR2: DFQATT and SNEGSKA (reference sequence). Trimming stripped 3 bases from V and 4 bases from J, with 12 bases between. This CDR3 is 13 amino acids long. As DNA, the CDR3 is TGCAGTGCTAGTGTAGGCCAAGCCACTGAAGCTTTCTTT. Translating it yields CSASVGQATEAFF.

This clonotype appeared many times. The rearrangement joins TRBV3-1 to TRBJ2-1; 10 bases map to TRBD1. CDR1 is LGHDT and CDR2 is YNNKEL in the germline V gene (reference sequence). The CDR3 totals 13 residues. V lost 4 bases, J lost 8 bases, and 2 bases stayed unmatched. The CDR3 protein is CASSRGQGDEQFF. Here the CDR3 DNA reads TGTGCCAGCAGCCGAGGACAGGGGGATGAGCAGTTCTTC.

The CDR3 DNA is TGCGCCAGCAGCCAGGGCCCGGGAGGCTATGAGCAGTTCTTC. Translating it yields CASSQGPGGYEQFF. The chain is built from TRBV4-1 and TRBJ2-1, with 7 bases fitting TRBD2. The CDR3 consists of 14 residues. Germline values: CDR1 MGHRA, CDR2 YSYEKL. J was trimmed by 8 bases and V by 3 bases; bases with no gene match: 7.

The chain is built from TRBV7-9 and TRBJ2-7; D might be TRBD1 (5 bases). V shed 5 bases and J shed 4 bases, with 12 bases lying between them. CDR3 length equals 13 residues. CDR1 is SEHNR, CDR2 FQNEAQ, per germline (reference sequence). CDR3 amino acids: CASSLQDGYEQYF. DNA of the CDR3: TGTGCCAGCAGCCTACAGGACGGGTACGAGCAGTACTTC. Full variable domain (rest looked up from reference TRBV7-9 and TRBJ2-7): DTGVSQNPRHKITKRGQNVTFRCDPISEHNRLYWYRQTLGQGPEFLTYFQNEAQLEKSRLLSDRFSAERPKGSFSTLEIQRTEQGDSAMYLCASSLQDGYEQYFGPGTRLTVT.

This clonotype was counted ten times or more. The chain couples TRBV12-3 or TRBV12-4 to TRBJ1-5; tentatively, D is TRBD1 (5 bases). The CDR3 is 16 residues long. V shed 3 bases and J shed 0 bases, with 12 bases lying between them. Here the CDR3 DNA reads TGTGCCAGCAGTTTTGGACACCTCTATAGCAATCAGCCCCAGCATTTT. Translation: CASSFGHLYSNQPQHF.

J is TRBJ1-2 and V is TRBV29-1; D is perhaps TRBD1 (5 bases). The CDR3 has 12 amino acids. Germline CDR1 and CDR2: SQVTM and ANQGSEA. V lost 2 bases to trimming and J lost 10 bases, with 14 bases between them. The CDR3 sequence: CSVERGKVDYTF. In nucleotides, the CDR3 is TGCAGCGTTGAACGGGGGAAAGTAGACTACACCTTC. Full variable domain (rest looked up from reference TRBV29-1 and TRBJ1-2): SAVISQKPSRDICQRGTSLTIQCQVDSQVTMMFWYRQQPGQSLTLIATANQGSEATYESGFVIDKFPISRPNLTFSTLTVSNMSPEDSSIYLCSVERGKVDYTFGSGTRLTVV.

The CDR3 coding sequence is TGCAGCGTTAAGGTAGACAGTAGCAATCAGCCCCAGCATTTT. Encoded protein: CSVKVDSSNQPQHF. The J gene is TRBJ1-5, the V gene TRBV29-1; perhaps TRBD1 as D (5 bases). This CDR3 spans 14 amino acids. CDR1 and CDR2 (germline): SQVTM, ANQGSEA. V was shortened by 5 bases and J by 0 bases, with 11 bases between the two germline ends.

The chain recombines TRBV10-3 with TRBJ2-3; possibly TRBD2 for D (5 bases). V was shortened by 2 bases and J by 3 bases, with 6 bases between the two germline ends. The CDR3 runs to 13 residues. Looked up from germline, CDR1 is ENHRY and CDR2 is SYGVKD. The CDR3 sequence: CAISETRTDTQYF. Written as DNA, the CDR3 is TGTGCCATCAGTGAGACTAGGACAGATACGCAGTATTTT.

This clonotype was detected only a few times. This chain uses TRBV27 with TRBJ2-7, with D possibly matching TRBD1 (6 bases). Looked up from germline, CDR1 is MNHEY and CDR2 is SMNVEV (reference sequence). Trimming removed 6 bases at V and 3 bases at J, with 9 bases between. There are 12 residues in the CDR3. DNA of the CDR3: TGTGCCAGCAGGGGACATTACTACGAGCAGTACTTC. Its translation: CASRGHYYEQYF.

This clonotype was detected a few times. The rearrangement uses TRBV28 and TRBJ1-5; TRBD1 is a possible D gene (5 bases). CDR3 length: 15 residues. V dropped 3 bases and J dropped 4 bases, with 13 bases sitting between them. Germline V gene data show CDR1 as MDHEN and CDR2 as SYDVKM. The CDR3 protein is CASSFYRSSNQPQHF. The CDR3 nucleotides read TGTGCCAGCAGTTTTTACAGGTCAAGTAATCAGCCCCAGCATTTT.

This rearrangement joins TRBV5-6 to TRBJ1-1; D may be TRBD1 (5 bases). The CDR3 spans 15 residues. The germline V gene has CDR1 SGHDT and CDR2 YYEEEE. Trimming stripped 0 bases from V and 1 base from J, with 10 bases between. The CDR3 bases are TGTGCCAGCAGCTTGGATCAGGGAACGAACACTGAAGCTTTCTTT. Its protein is CASSLDQGTNTEAFF.

The V call is TRBV24-1, the J call TRBJ2-2; 7 nucleotides agree with TRBD1. J lost 6 bases, V lost 4 bases, and 10 bases had no gene match. In germline, CDR1 is KGHDR, CDR2 SFDVKD. This CDR3 region has 16 residues. CDR3 protein: CATSDPTGSLAGELFF. The CDR3 DNA sequence: TGTGCCACCAGTGACCCGACAGGGTCTTTGGCCGGGGAGCTGTTTTTT.

The chain joins TRBV12-3 or TRBV12-4 to TRBJ2-3; tentatively, D is TRBD1 (6 bases). Trimming cost V 9 bases and J 0 bases, with 16 bases left between them. The CDR3 is made up of 15 amino acids. The CDR3 DNA follows: TGTGCCAGTGACAGGTCTGGAGCTAGCACAGATACGCAGTATTTT. This gives the protein CASDRSGASTDTQYF.